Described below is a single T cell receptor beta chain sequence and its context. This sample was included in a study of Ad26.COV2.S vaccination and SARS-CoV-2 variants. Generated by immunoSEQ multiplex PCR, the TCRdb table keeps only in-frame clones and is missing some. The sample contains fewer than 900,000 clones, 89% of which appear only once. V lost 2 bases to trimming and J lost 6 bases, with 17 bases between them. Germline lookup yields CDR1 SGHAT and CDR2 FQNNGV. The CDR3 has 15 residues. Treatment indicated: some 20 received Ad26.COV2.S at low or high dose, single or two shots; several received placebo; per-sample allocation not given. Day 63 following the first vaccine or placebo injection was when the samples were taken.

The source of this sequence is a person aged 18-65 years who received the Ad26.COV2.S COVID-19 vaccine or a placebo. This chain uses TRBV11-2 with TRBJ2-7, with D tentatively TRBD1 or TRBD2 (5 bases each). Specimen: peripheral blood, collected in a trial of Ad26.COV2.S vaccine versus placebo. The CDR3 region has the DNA TGTGCCAGCAGCTTAATCCCAGAGGGGTTACCCGAGCAGTACTTC. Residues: CASSLIPEGLPEQYF.